This T cell receptor beta chain appears in the sequencing data of a study of shared clonotypes between healthy human individuals. Study-level results: Naive subsets typically showed greater estimated richness than memory subsets.

Sequenced by immunoSEQ multiplex PCR; TCRdb stores in-frame clones only, minus some. The profile shows over a million clones, approximately 98.5% of them singletons. In the case of this clone: Its antigen is unidentified.

All donors were healthy HIV-negative adults lacking recent acute infections or vaccinations. The specimen sequenced was naive CD4+ T cells sorted from blood. Sample subset: CD45RA+ positively selected. This receptor was taken from a man aged 25-40 years in good health.

CDR3 coding DNA: TGTGCCAGCAGCGTAGACCCCGCCAACACTGAAGCTTTCTTT. Translated: CASSVDPANTEAFF. The rearrangement uses TRBV9 and TRBJ1-1; D is unresolved. V lost 0 bases, J lost 2 bases, and 8 bases lay in between. CDR1 SGDLS and CDR2 YYNGEE come from the germline V gene. The CDR3 loop spans 14 amino acids. The variable domain in full, completed from reference TRBV9 and TRBJ1-1, reads DSGVTQTPKHLITATGQRVTLRCSPRSGDLSVYWYQQSLDQGLQFLIQYYNGEERAKGNILERFSAQQFPDLHSELNLSSLELGDSALYFCASSVDPANTEAFFGQGTRLTVV.